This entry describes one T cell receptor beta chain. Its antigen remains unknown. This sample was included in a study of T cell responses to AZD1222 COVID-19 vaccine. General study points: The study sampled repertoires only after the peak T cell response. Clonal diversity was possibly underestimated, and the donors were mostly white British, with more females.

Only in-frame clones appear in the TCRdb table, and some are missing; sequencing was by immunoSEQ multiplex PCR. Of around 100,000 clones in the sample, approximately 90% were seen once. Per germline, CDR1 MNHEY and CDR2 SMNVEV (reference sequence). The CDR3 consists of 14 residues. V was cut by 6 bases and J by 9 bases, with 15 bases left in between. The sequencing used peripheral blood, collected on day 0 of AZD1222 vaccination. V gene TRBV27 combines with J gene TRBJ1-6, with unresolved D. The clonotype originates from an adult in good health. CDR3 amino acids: CASRTAAGFSPLHF. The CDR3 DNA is TGTGCCAGCAGGACGGCGGCGGGTTTTTCACCCCTCCACTTT.